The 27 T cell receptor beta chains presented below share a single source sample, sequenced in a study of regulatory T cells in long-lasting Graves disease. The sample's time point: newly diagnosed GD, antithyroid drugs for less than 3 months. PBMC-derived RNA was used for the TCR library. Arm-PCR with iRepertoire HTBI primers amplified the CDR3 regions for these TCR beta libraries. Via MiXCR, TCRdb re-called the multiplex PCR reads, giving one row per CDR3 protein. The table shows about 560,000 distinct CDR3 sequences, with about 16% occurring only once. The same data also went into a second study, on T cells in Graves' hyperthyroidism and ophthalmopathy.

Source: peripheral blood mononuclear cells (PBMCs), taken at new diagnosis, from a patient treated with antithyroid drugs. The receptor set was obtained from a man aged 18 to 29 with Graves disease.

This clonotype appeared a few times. CDR3 nucleotides: TGTGCCAGCTCCACAGGGAGGTACTATGGCTACACCTTC. This codes for CASSTGRYYGYTF. The chain combines TRBV27 with TRBJ1-2; D may be TRBD1 (6 bases). The CDR3 has 13 amino acids. CDR1 is MNHEY and CDR2 is SMNVEV in the germline V gene (reference sequence). V shed 8 bases and J shed 3 bases, with 13 bases lying between them.

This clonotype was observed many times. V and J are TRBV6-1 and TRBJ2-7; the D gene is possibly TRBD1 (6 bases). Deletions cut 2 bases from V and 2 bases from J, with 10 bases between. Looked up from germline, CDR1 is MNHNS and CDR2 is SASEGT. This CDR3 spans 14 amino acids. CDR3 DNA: TGTGCCAGCAGTGAACCGACAGGTCCCTACGAGCAGTACTTC. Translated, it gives CASSEPTGPYEQYF.

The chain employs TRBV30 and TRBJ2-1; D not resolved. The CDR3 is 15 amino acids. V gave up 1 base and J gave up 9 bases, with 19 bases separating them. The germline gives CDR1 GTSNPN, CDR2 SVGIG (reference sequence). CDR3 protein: CAWSGRLSSPSEQFF. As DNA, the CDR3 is TGTGCCTGGAGTGGTAGACTTAGCTCGCCCAGTGAGCAGTTCTTC.

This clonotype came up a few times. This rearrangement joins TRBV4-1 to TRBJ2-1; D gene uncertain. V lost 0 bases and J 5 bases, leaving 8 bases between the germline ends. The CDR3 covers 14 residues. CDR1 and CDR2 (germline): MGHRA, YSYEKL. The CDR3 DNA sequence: TGCGCCAGCAGCCAAGATAGTCGAGACAATGAGCAGTTCTTC. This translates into CASSQDSRDNEQFF.

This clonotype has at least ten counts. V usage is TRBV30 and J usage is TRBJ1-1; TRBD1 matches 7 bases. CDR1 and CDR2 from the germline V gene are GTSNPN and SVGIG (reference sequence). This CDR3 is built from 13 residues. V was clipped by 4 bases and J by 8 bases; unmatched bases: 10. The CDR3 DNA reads TGTGCCTGGACAAGGGGGCGAAATTCCGAAGCTTTCTTT. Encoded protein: CAWTRGRNSEAFF.

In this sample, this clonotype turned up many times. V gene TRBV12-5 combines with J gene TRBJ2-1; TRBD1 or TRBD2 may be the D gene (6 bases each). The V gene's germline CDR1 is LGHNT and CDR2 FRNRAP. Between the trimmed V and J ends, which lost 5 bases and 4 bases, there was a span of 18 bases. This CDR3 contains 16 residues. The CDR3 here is CASGPGAPTRYNEQFF. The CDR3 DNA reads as TGTGCTAGTGGTCCGGGGGCCCCTACTAGATACAATGAGCAGTTCTTC.

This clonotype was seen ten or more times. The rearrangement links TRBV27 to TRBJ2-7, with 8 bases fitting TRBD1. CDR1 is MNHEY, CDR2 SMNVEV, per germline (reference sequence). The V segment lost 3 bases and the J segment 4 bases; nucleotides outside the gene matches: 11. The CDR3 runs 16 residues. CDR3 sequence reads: CASSLLVGTGSYEQYF. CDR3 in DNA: TGTGCCAGCAGTTTGTTGGTCGGGACAGGATCTTACGAGCAGTACTTC.

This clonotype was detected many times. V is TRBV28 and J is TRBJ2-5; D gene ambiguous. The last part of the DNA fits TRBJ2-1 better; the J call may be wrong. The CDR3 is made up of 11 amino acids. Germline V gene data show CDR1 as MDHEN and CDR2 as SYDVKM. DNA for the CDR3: TGTGCCAGCAGTTTAGCTCGGGAGCAGTTCTTC. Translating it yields CASSLAREQFF.

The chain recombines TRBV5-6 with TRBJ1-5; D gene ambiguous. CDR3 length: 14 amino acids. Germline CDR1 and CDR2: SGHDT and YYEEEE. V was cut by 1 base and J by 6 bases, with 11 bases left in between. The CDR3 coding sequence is TGTGCCAGCAGCTTGCGAGGGAACGGTCAGCCCCAGCATTTT. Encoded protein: CASSLRGNGQPQHF.

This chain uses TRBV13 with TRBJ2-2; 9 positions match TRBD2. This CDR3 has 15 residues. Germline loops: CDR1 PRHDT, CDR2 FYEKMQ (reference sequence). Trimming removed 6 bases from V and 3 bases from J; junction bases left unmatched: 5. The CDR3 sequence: CASRAAGGYTGELFF. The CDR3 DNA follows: TGTGCCAGCAGGGCTGCGGGGGGGTACACCGGGGAGCTGTTTTTT.

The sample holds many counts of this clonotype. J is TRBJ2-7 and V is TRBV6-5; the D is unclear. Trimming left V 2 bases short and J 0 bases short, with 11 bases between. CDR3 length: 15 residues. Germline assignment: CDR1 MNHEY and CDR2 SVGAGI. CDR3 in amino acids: CASSYPPGPSYEQYF. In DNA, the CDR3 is TGTGCCAGCAGTTACCCCCCCGGGCCCTCCTACGAGCAGTACTTC.

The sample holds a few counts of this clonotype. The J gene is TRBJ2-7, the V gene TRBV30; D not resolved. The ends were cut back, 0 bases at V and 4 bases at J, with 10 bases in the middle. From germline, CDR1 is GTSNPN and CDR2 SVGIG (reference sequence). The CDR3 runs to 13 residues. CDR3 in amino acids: CAWSVLQGYEQYF. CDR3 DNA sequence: TGTGCCTGGAGTGTACTCCAAGGTTACGAGCAGTACTTC.

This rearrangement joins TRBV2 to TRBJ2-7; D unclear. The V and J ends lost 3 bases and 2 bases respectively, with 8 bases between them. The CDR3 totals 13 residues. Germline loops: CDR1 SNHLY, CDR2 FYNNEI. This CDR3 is CASSEEAPYEQYF. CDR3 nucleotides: TGTGCCAGCAGTGAGGAAGCGCCCTACGAGCAGTACTTC. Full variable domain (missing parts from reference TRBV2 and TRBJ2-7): EPEVTQTPSHQVTQMGQEVILRCVPISNHLYFYWYRQILGQKVEFLVSFYNNEISEKSEIFDDQFSVERPDGSNFTLKIRSTKLEDSAMYFCASSEEAPYEQYFGPGTRLTVT.

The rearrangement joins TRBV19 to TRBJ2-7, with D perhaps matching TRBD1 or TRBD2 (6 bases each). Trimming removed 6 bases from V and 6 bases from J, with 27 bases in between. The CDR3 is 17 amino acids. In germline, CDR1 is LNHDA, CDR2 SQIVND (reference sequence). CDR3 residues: CASSIARGGPLAGEQYF. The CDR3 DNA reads TGTGCCAGTAGCATCGCCCGTGGGGGGCCCCTGGCAGGCGAGCAGTACTTC.

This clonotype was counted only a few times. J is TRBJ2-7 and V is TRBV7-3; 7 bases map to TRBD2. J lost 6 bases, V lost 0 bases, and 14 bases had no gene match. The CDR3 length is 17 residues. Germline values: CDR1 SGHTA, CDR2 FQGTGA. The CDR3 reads CASSLTFRGRAEGEQYF. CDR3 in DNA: TGTGCCAGCAGCTTAACGTTCCGGGGGAGGGCCGAGGGCGAGCAGTACTTC.

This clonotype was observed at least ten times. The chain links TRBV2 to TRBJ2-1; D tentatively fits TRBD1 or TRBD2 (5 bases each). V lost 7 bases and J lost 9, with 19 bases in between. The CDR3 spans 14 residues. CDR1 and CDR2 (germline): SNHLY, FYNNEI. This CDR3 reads CASKAPSSRGEQFF. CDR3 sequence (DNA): TGTGCCAGCAAAGCCCCCTCGTCGAGGGGTGAGCAGTTCTTC.

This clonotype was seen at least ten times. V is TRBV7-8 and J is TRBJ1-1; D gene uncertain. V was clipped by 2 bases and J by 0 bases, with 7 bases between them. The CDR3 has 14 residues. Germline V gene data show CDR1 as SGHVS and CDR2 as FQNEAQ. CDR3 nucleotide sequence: TGTGCCAGCAGCTTAAGGGCAATGAACACTGAAGCTTTCTTT. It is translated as CASSLRAMNTEAFF.

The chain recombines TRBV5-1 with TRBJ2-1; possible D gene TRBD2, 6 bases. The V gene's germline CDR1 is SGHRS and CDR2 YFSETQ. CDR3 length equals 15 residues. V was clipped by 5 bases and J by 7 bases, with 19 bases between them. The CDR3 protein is CASRQFSRAGNEQFF. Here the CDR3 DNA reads TGCGCCAGCAGACAGTTTTCGCGGGCGGGGAATGAGCAGTTCTTC.

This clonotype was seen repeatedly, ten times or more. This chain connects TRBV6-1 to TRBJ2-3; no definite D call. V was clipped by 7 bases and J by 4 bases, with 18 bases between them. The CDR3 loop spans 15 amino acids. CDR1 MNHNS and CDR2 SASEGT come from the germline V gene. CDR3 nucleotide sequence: TGTGCCAGCAAGGTATTGGCGTTTGGCGCAGATACGCAGTATTTT. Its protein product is CASKVLAFGADTQYF.

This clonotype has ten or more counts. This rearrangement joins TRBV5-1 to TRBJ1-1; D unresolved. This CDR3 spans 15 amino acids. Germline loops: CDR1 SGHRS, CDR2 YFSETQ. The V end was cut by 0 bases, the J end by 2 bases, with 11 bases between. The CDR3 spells CASSLEVGSNTEAFF. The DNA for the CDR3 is TGCGCCAGCAGCTTGGAGGTGGGGAGTAACACTGAAGCTTTCTTT.

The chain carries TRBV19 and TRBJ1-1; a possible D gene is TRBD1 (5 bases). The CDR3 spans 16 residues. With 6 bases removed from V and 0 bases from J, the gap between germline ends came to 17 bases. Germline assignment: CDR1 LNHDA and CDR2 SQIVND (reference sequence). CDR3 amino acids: CASRHRSDRLNTEAFF. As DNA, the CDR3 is TGTGCCAGTAGACATCGAAGCGACAGATTGAACACTGAAGCTTTCTTT.

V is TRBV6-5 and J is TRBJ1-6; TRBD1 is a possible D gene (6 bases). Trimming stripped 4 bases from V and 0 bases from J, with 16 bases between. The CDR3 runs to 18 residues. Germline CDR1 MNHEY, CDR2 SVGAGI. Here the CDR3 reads CASSSGRGGGSYNSPLHF. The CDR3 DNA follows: TGTGCCAGCAGTTCCGGCCGTGGAGGGGGCTCCTATAATTCACCCCTCCACTTT.

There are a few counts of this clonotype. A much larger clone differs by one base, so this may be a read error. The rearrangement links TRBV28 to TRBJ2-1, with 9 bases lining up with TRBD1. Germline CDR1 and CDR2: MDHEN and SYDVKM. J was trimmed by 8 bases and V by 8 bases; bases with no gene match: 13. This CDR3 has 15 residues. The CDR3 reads CASHQAGQGDDEQFF. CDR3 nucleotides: TGTGCCAGCCACCAAGCGGGACAGGGAGACGATGAGCAGTTCTTC. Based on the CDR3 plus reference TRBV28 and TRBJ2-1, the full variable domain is DVKVTQSSRYLVKRTGEKVFLECVQDMDHENMFWYRQDPGLGLRLIYFSYDVKMKEKGDIPEGYSVSREKKERFSLILESASTNQTSMYLCASHQAGQGDDEQFFGPGTRLTVL.

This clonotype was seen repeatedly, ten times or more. The CDR3 coding sequence is TGTGCCAGTAGTATAATTATGGGCGGCTACGAGCAGTACTTC. Protein product: CASSIIMGGYEQYF. This chain joins TRBV19 and TRBJ2-7; D is undetermined. The CDR3 loop spans 14 amino acids. The V gene lost 2 bases and the J gene lost 3 bases, with 11 bases spanning the gap. Germline V gene data show CDR1 as LNHDA and CDR2 as SQIVND (reference sequence). Looking up the rest from reference TRBV19 and TRBJ2-7 gives the full variable domain: DGGITQSPKYLFRKEGQNVTLSCEQNLNHDAMYWYRQDPGQGLRLIYYSQIVNDFQKGDIAEGYSVSREKKESFPLTVTSAQKNPTAFYLCASSIIMGGYEQYFGPGTRLTVT.

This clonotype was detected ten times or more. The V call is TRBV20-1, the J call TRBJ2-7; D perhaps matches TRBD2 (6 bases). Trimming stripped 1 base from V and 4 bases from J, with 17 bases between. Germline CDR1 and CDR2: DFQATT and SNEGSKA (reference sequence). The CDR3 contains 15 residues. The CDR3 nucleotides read TGCAGTGCTAGAGGGGCAGCGGAGGGACTTTACGAGCAGTACTTC. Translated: CSARGAAEGLYEQYF.

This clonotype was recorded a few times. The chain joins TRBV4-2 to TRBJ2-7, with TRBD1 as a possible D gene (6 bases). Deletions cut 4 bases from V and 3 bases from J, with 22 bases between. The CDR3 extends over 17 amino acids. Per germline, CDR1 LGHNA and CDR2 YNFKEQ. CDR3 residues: CASSPQGAGVNYYEQYF. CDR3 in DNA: TGTGCCAGCAGCCCCCAAGGGGCAGGGGTGAACTACTACGAGCAGTACTTC.

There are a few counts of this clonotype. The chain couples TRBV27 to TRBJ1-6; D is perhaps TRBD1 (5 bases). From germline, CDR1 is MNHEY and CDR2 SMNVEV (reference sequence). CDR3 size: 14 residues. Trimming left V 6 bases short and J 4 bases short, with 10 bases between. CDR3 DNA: TGTGCCAGCAGGGAGCAGGGATATAATTCACCCCTCCACTTT. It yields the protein CASREQGYNSPLHF.